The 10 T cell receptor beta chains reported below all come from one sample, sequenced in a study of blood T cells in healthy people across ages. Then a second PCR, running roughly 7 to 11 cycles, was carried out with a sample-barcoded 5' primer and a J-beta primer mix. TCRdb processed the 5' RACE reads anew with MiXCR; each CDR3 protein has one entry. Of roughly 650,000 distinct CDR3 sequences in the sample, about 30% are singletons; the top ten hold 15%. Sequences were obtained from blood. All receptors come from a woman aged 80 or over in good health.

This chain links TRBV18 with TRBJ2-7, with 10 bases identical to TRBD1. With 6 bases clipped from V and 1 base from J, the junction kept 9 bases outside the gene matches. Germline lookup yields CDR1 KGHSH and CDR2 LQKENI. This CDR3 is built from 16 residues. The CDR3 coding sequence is TGTGCCAGCTCGCGGACAGGGGGTGGGGTGTCCTACGAGCAGTACTTC. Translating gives CASSRTGGGVSYEQYF.

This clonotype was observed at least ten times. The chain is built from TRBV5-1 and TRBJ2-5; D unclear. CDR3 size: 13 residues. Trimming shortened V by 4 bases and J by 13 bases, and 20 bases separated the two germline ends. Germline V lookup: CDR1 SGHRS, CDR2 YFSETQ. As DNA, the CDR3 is TGCGCCAGCAGCCGGACGGGCCTTTCGGTGCCGTACTTC. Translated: CASSRTGLSVPYF.

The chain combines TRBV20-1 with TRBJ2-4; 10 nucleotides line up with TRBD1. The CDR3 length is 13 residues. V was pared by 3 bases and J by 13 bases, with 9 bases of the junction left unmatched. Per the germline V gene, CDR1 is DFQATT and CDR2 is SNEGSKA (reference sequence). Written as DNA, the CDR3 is TGCAGTGCTAGGGGACAGGGGTTTGGGGAGCAGTACTTC. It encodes CSARGQGFGEQYF.

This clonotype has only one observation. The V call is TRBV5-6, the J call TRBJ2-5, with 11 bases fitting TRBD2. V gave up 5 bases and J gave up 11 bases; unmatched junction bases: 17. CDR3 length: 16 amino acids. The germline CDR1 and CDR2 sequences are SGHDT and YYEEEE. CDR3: CASRRITSGGSNEQYF. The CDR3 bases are TGTGCCAGCAGACGAATAACTAGCGGGGGTAGTAATGAGCAGTACTTC.

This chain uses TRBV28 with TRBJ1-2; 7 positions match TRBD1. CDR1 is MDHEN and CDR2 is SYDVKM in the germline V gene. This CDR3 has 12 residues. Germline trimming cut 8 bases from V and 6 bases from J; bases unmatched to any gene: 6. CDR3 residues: CASLRDSDGYTF. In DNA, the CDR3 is TGTGCCAGCTTAAGGGACAGTGATGGCTACACCTTC.

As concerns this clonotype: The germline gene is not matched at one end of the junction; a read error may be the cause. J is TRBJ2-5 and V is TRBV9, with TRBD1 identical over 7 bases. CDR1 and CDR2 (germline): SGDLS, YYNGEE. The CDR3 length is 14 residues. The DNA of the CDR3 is TGTGCCAGTAGCGTCCGGGACAGTATCAATGAGCAGTACTTC. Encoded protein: CASSVRDSINEQYF. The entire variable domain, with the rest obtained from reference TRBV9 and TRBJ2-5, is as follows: DSGVTQTPKHLITATGQRVTLRCSPRSGDLSVYWYQQSLDQGLQFLIQYYNGEERAKGNILERFSAQQFPDLHSELNLSSLELGDSALYFCASSVRDSINEQYFGPGTRLLVL.

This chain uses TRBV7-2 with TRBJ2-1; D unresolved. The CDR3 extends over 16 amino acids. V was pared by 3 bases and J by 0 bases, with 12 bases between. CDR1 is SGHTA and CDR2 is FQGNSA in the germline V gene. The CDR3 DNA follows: TGTGCCAGCAGCTTTAATTTCTTGAGCTCCTACAATGAGCAGTTCTTC. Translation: CASSFNFLSSYNEQFF.

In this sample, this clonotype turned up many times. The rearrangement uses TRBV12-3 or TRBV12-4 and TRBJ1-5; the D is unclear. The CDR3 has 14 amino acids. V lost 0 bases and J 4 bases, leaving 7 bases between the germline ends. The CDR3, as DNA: TGTGCCAGCAGTTTAGCCGGTCCTAATCAGCCCCAGCATTTT. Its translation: CASSLAGPNQPQHF.

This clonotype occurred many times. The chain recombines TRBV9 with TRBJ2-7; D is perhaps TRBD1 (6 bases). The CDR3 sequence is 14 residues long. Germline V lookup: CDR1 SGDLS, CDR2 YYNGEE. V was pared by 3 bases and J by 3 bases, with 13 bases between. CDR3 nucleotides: TGTGCCAGCAGCGCGCAGGGACAAGTCTACGAGCAGTACTTC. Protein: CASSAQGQVYEQYF.

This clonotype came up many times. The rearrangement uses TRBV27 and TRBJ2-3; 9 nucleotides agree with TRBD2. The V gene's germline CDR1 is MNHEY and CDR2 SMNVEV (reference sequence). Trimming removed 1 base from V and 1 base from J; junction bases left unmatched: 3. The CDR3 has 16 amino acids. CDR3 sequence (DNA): TGTGCCAGCAGTTTATTTGGCGGGGGGGGCACAGATACGCAGTATTTT. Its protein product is CASSLFGGGGTDTQYF.